The 5 T cell receptor beta chains in this list originate from one sample, sequenced in a study of T cell responses to AZD1222 COVID-19 vaccine. Profiling relied on immunoSEQ multiplex PCR, and the TCRdb table lists in-frame clones only, not all of them. The sample yields under 200,000 clones, approximately 94% seen once. This material consisted of peripheral blood, taken on day 0 of AZD1222 vaccination. The source is an adult in good health.

The chain uses TRBV10-3 and TRBJ1-1, with TRBD1 matching over 7 bases. V dropped 6 bases and J dropped 3; count of bases not matched to a gene: 7. Germline values: CDR1 ENHRY, CDR2 SYGVKD. The CDR3 runs 14 residues. The CDR3 loop reads CAIRGGAKDTEAFF. CDR3 nucleotide sequence: TGTGCCATCAGAGGGGGCGCAAAGGACACTGAAGCTTTCTTT.

The chain recombines TRBV6-4 with TRBJ2-4, with D uncertain. Germline assignment: CDR1 MRHNA and CDR2 SNTAGT. The V and J ends lost 8 bases and 1 base respectively, with 12 bases between them. The CDR3 runs to 14 residues. CDR3: CASFSALAKNIQYF. The DNA of the CDR3 is TGTGCCAGCTTCAGCGCCCTGGCCAAAAACATTCAGTACTTC.

The V call is TRBV19, the J call TRBJ1-5; D gene uncertain. CDR1 is LNHDA and CDR2 is SQIVND in the germline V gene (reference sequence). V was trimmed by 4 bases and J by 0 bases, leaving 7 bases between them. The CDR3 runs 14 residues. Written as DNA, the CDR3 is TGTGCCAGTAGTAACAGTGATAGCAATCAGCCCCAGCATTTT. It specifies CASSNSDSNQPQHF.

V is TRBV7-2 and J is TRBJ1-1; D unclear. V lost 3 bases to trimming and J lost 0 bases, with 5 bases between them. The CDR3 extends over 13 amino acids. The germline V gene has CDR1 SGHTA and CDR2 FQGNSA. In DNA, the CDR3 is TGTGCCAGCAGCTTGGGCATGAACACTGAAGCTTTCTTT. Protein: CASSLGMNTEAFF.

The chain carries TRBV4-1 and TRBJ1-4; D remains ambiguous. Between the trimmed V and J ends, which lost 4 bases and 10 bases, there was a span of 16 bases. The CDR3 is 14 residues long. In germline, CDR1 is MGHRA, CDR2 YSYEKL. The CDR3 DNA follows: TGCGCCAGCAGCCGTATTGCGGTTATCGGAAAACTGTTTTTT. It specifies CASSRIAVIGKLFF.